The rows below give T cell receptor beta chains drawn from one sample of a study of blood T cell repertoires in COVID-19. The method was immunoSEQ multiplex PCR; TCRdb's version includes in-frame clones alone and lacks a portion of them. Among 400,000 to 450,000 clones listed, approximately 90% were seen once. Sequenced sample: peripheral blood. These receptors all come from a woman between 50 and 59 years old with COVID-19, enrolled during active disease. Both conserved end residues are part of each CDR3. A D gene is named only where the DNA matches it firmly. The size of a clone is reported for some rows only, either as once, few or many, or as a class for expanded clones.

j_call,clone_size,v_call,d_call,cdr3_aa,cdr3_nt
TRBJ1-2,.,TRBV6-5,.,CASTPPGQTGYTF,TGTGCCAGCACCCCCCCCGGACAGACCGGCTACACCTTC
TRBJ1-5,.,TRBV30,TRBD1,CAWSQGQSNQPQHF,TGTGCCTGGAGCCAGGGACAGAGCAATCAGCCCCAGCATTTT
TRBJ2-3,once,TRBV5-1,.,CASSFSPTDTQYF,TGCGCCAGCAGCTTTTCTCCCACAGATACGCAGTATTTT
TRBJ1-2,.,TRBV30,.,CAWMRRVDGYTF,TGTGCCTGGATGCGCAGGGTCGATGGCTACACCTTC
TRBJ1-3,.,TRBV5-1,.,CASSLGADMGDTIYF,TGCGCCAGCAGCTTGGGGGCCGATATGGGTGACACCATATATTTT
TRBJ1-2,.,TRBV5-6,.,CASSTTDRRYYGYTF,TGTGCCAGCAGCACCACCGACAGGAGATACTATGGCTACACCTTC
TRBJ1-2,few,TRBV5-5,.,CASSPPREGGGYTF,TGTGCCAGCAGCCCCCCGCGGGAGGGCGGTGGCTACACCTTC
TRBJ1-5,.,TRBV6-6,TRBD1,CATFFQGATNQPQHF,TGTGCCACCTTTTTTCAGGGGGCCACCAATCAGCCCCAGCATTTT
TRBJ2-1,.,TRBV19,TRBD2,CATKRGGSDEQFF,TGTGCCACCAAGCGGGGGGGAAGCGATGAGCAGTTCTTC
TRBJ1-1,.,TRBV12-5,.,CASGSTVNTEAFF,TGTGCTAGTGGCTCGACAGTTAACACTGAAGCTTTCTTT
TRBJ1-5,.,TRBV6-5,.,CASSQSRTVNQPQHF,TGTGCCAGCAGTCAGAGTCGGACAGTGAATCAGCCCCAGCATTTT
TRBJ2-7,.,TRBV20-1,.,CSPTQGGEQYF,TGCAGTCCGACCCAAGGGGGCGAGCAGTACTTC
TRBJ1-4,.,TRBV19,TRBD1,CASSLDGTGNEKLFF,TGTGCCAGTAGTCTCGACGGGACAGGGAATGAAAAACTGTTTTTT
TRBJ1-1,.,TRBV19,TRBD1,CASSHWDSLDTEAFF,TGTGCCAGTAGTCATTGGGACAGCCTAGACACTGAAGCTTTCTTT
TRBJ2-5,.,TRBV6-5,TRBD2,CASSSSLAVKTQYF,TGTGCCAGCAGTTCCTCCCTAGCGGTTAAGACCCAGTACTTC
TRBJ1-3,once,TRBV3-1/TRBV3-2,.,CASSQDFDRPSGNTIYF,TGTGCCAGCAGCCAAGATTTTGACAGACCCTCTGGAAACACCATATATTTT
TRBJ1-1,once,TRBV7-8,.,CASSSPGVGTEAFF,TGTGCCAGCAGCTCACCAGGGGTGGGAACTGAAGCTTTCTTT
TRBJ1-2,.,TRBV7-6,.,CASSREPGSGYTF,TGTGCCAGCAGCCGCGAACCGGGATCTGGCTACACCTTC
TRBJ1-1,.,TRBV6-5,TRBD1,CASSIDRGTEAFF,TGTGCCAGCAGTATCGACAGGGGTACTGAAGCTTTCTTT
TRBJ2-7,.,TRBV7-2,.,CASSPSSGYQMGGYF,TGTGCCAGCAGCCCGTCGAGTGGGTATCAGATGGGGGGGTACTTC
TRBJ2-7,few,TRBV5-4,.,CASSLGSPAYEQYF,TGTGCCAGCAGCTTGGGGAGCCCTGCCTACGAGCAGTACTTC
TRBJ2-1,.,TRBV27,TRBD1,CASSFRATGDTFNEQFF,TGTGCCAGCAGTTTTAGGGCGACAGGGGACACCTTCAATGAGCAGTTCTTC
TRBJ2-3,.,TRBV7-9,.,CASSSGTHSTDTQYF,TGTGCCAGCAGCTCGGGTACCCACAGCACAGATACGCAGTATTTT
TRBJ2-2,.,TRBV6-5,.,CASNGRGTGELFF,TGTGCCAGCAACGGCAGGGGAACCGGGGAGCTGTTTTTT
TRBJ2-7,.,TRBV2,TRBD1,CASRGDRGRGYEQYF,TGTGCCAGCAGGGGAGACAGGGGGCGCGGGTACGAGCAGTACTTC
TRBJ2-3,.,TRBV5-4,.,CASTHWSHSPDTQYF,TGTGCCAGCACCCACTGGTCGCATAGCCCAGATACGCAGTATTTT
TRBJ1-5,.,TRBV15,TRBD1,CATSRGIGQGGQPQHF,TGTGCCACCAGCAGAGGGATTGGACAGGGGGGTCAGCCCCAGCATTTT
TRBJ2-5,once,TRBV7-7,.,CASSLSGETQYF,TGTGCCAGCAGCCTATCGGGAGAGACCCAGTACTTC
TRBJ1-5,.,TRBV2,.,CASTTALGPQHF,TGTGCCAGCACCACTGCCCTAGGGCCCCAGCATTTT
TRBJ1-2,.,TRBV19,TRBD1,CASSTSSDRAYGYTF,TGTGCCAGTAGTACGTCCTCCGACAGGGCCTATGGCTACACCTTC
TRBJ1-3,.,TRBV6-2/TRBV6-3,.,CASSQPPEQGPGNTIYF,TGTGCCAGCAGTCAACCCCCTGAACAGGGACCCGGAAACACCATATATTTT
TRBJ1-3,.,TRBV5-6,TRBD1,CASSWTGGLGSGNTIYF,TGTGCCAGCAGCTGGACAGGGGGCCTTGGCTCTGGAAACACCATATATTTT
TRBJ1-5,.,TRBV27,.,CASSYRDSNQPQHF,TGTGCCAGCAGTTATCGGGATAGCAATCAGCCCCAGCATTTT
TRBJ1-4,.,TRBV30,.,CAWSVTVPYEKLFF,TGTGCCTGGAGTGTAACGGTCCCCTATGAAAAACTGTTTTTT
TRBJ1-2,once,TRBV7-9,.,CASSLGGGKDGYTF,TGTGCCAGCAGCCTAGGAGGAGGGAAAGACGGCTACACCTTC
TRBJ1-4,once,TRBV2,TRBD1,CASNGDRGREKLFF,TGTGCCAGCAACGGGGACAGGGGGCGGGAAAAACTGTTTTTT
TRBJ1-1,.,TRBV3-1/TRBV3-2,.,CASSQGGFGTEAFF,TGTGCCAGCAGCCAAGGGGGCTTTGGCACTGAAGCTTTCTTT
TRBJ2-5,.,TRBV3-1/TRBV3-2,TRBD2,CASSKIWQGEGTQYF,TGTGCCAGCAGCAAGATATGGCAAGGGGAGGGGACCCAGTACTTC
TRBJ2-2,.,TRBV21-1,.,CASSKAPGLADVGELFF,TGTGCCAGCAGCAAAGCCCCGGGACTAGCGGACGTCGGGGAGCTGTTTTTT
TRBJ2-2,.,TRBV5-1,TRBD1,CASSLRTGSNTGELFF,TGCGCCAGCAGCCTAAGGACAGGGTCGAACACCGGGGAGCTGTTTTTT
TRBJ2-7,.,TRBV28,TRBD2,CASSSPSSGVYEQYF,TGTGCCAGCAGTTCCCCGTCTAGCGGGGTCTACGAGCAGTACTTC
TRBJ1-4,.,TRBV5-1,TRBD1,CASSLGGTENEKLFF,TGCGCCAGCAGCTTAGGTGGGACAGAGAATGAAAAACTGTTTTTT
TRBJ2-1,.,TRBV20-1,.,CSALYNEQFF,TGCAGTGCTCTTTACAATGAGCAGTTCTTC
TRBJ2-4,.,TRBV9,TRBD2,CASSVDGGGADIQYF,TGTGCCAGCAGCGTAGACGGCGGGGGGGCGGACATTCAGTACTTC
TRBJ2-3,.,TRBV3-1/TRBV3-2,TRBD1,CASSKRTGGFTQYF,TGTGCCAGCAGCAAACGGACAGGGGGTTTTACGCAGTATTTT
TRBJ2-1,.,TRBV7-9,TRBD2,CASSLSRGGPHEQFF,TGTGCCAGCAGCTTAAGTCGGGGGGGCCCCCATGAGCAGTTCTTC
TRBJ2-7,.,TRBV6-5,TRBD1,CASSYGGQGQYEQYF,TGTGCCAGCAGTTACGGAGGACAGGGACAATACGAGCAGTACTTC
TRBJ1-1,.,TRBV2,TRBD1,CASSERDSNPNTEAFF,TGTGCCAGCAGTGAAAGGGACAGTAACCCGAACACTGAAGCTTTCTTT
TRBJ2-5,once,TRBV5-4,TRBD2,CASSSELAGAGGGETQYF,TGTGCCAGCAGCTCAGAGCTAGCTGGGGCGGGGGGAGGAGAGACCCAGTACTTC
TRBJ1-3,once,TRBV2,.,CASRADSGNTIYF,TGTGCCAGCAGGGCCGACTCTGGAAACACCATATATTTT
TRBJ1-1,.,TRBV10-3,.,CAISSSSGPGTEAFF,TGTGCCATCAGTTCATCCTCGGGCCCGGGGACTGAAGCTTTCTTT
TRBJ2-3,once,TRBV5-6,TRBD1,CASSLGRGTDTQYF,TGTGCCAGCAGCTTGGGCAGGGGGACAGATACGCAGTATTTT
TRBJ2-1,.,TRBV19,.,CASSILGDTYNEQFF,TGTGCCAGTAGTATCTTAGGGGACACCTACAATGAGCAGTTCTTC
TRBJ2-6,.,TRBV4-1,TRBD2,CASSPPPGVAGSGANVLTF,TGCGCCAGCAGCCCCCCTCCGGGGGTAGCGGGGTCTGGGGCCAACGTCCTGACTTTC
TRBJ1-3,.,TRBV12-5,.,CASGLVGRGGNTIYF,TGTGCTAGTGGTTTGGTAGGAAGAGGGGGAAACACCATATATTTT
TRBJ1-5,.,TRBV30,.,CAWSRAGQPQHF,TGTGCCTGGAGTAGGGCGGGGCAGCCCCAGCATTTT
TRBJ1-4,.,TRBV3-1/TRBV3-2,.,CASSRAGGNEKLFF,TGTGCCAGCAGTCGCGCGGGGGGGAATGAAAAACTGTTTTTT
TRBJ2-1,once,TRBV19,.,CASSNYERNEQFF,TGTGCCAGTAGTAACTACGAGCGAAATGAGCAGTTCTTC
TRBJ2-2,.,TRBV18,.,CASSPKVRDTGELFF,TGTGCCAGCTCACCCAAGGTCCGGGACACCGGGGAGCTGTTTTTT
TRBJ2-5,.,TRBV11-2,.,CASSLGPPPETQYF,TGTGCCAGCAGCTTGGGGCCCCCCCCTGAGACCCAGTACTTC